The rows below give T cell receptor beta chains drawn from one sample of a study of shared clonotypes between healthy human individuals. Some clones are missing from TCRdb's copy, which holds only in-frame ones; the method was immunoSEQ multiplex PCR. The sample contains roughly 2.1 million clones, about 92% of which appear only once. The sample consisted of naive CD8+ T cells from PBMCs. The source is a man aged 18 to 35 in good health. Some clones in this sample may be carry-over from other donors' samples. The CDR3 runs from the conserved cysteine through the conserved F or W. Each record gives: J gene, clone size, V gene, D gene, CDR3 DNA, CDR3 protein. The D gene is left open where the match is weak. Clone size, where shown, is once, few, many, or a class for clones that have expanded.

j_call: TRBJ2-2; clone_size: once; v_call: TRBV14; d_call: TRBD1; cdr3_nt: TGTGCCAGCAGCCAAGATTACAGGGGGTACACCGGGGAGCTGTTTTTT; cdr3_aa: CASSQDYRGYTGELFF
j_call: TRBJ2-5; clone_size: NA; v_call: TRBV7-9; d_call: NA; cdr3_nt: TGTGCCAGCACTCGGGGGCTGGAGACCCAGTACTTC; cdr3_aa: CASTRGLETQYF
j_call: TRBJ1-1; clone_size: NA; v_call: TRBV15; d_call: NA; cdr3_nt: TGTGCCACCAGCAGTCCTCAACAGCCGTTGAACACTGAAGCTTTCTTT; cdr3_aa: CATSSPQQPLNTEAFF
j_call: TRBJ1-6; clone_size: NA; v_call: TRBV25-1; d_call: TRBD1; cdr3_nt: TGTGCCAGCAGGAACAGGGGGAACAATTCACCCCTCCACTTT; cdr3_aa: CASRNRGNNSPLHF
j_call: TRBJ1-1; clone_size: few; v_call: TRBV2; d_call: NA; cdr3_nt: TGTGCCAGCCAAAGGCGGGGCGGGTACACTGAAGCTTTCTTT; cdr3_aa: CASQRRGGYTEAFF
j_call: TRBJ1-4; clone_size: NA; v_call: TRBV18; d_call: NA; cdr3_nt: TGTGCCAGCTCAACCGGGGGGATTTGGGAAAAACTGTTTTTT; cdr3_aa: CASSTGGIWEKLFF
j_call: TRBJ2-2; clone_size: once; v_call: TRBV19; d_call: NA; cdr3_nt: TGTGCCAGTAGAGATTCGACGGAATACAACACCGGGGAGCTGTTTTTT; cdr3_aa: CASRDSTEYNTGELFF
j_call: TRBJ1-3; clone_size: NA; v_call: TRBV14; d_call: NA; cdr3_nt: TGTGCCAGCAAATTCCCCCACACAAAAGCCCAGTCTGGAAACACCATATATTTT; cdr3_aa: CASKFPHTKAQSGNTIYF
j_call: TRBJ2-3; clone_size: NA; v_call: TRBV19; d_call: NA; cdr3_nt: TGTGCCAGTAGTCACAGGGTCATCTTCGCGGACACAGATACGCAGTATTTT; cdr3_aa: CASSHRVIFADTDTQYF
j_call: TRBJ2-7; clone_size: NA; v_call: TRBV27; d_call: TRBD2; cdr3_nt: TGTGCCAGCAGTCCGGGACTACGGGGGTACGAGCAGTACTTC; cdr3_aa: CASSPGLRGYEQYF
j_call: TRBJ2-1; clone_size: NA; v_call: TRBV12-5; d_call: NA; cdr3_nt: TGTGCTAGTGCCACGAACATGGGGCCTCCCTACAATGAGCAGTTCTTC; cdr3_aa: CASATNMGPPYNEQFF
j_call: TRBJ1-5; clone_size: NA; v_call: TRBV4-1; d_call: TRBD1; cdr3_nt: TGCGCCAGCAGCCGGGGACAGGGATCGAATCAGCCCCAGCATTTT; cdr3_aa: CASSRGQGSNQPQHF
j_call: TRBJ2-2; clone_size: NA; v_call: TRBV4-3; d_call: NA; cdr3_nt: TGCGCCAGCAGCCAAGTTAGCAGGGGTAGGGGTTCTTTTGGGGAGCTGTTTTTT; cdr3_aa: CASSQVSRGRGSFGELFF
j_call: TRBJ2-7; clone_size: NA; v_call: TRBV14; d_call: NA; cdr3_nt: TGTGCCAGCAGCAATCAGGGGGAGCAGTACTTC; cdr3_aa: CASSNQGEQYF
j_call: TRBJ2-2; clone_size: NA; v_call: TRBV7-8; d_call: NA; cdr3_nt: TGTGCCAGCAGCTTAAGTGTGCGGGGGCAGGGGACCACCGGGGAGCTGTTTTTT; cdr3_aa: CASSLSVRGQGTTGELFF
j_call: TRBJ2-7; clone_size: NA; v_call: TRBV11-2; d_call: NA; cdr3_nt: TGTGCCAGCAGCTTAGCGTCGGGTGCGGGGGCTAGCTACGAGCAGTACTTC; cdr3_aa: CASSLASGAGASYEQYF
j_call: TRBJ1-2; clone_size: NA; v_call: TRBV28; d_call: NA; cdr3_nt: TGTGCCAGCAGTTTTCTGACAGGCTATGGCTACACCTTC; cdr3_aa: CASSFLTGYGYTF
j_call: TRBJ1-1; clone_size: NA; v_call: TRBV7-9; d_call: NA; cdr3_nt: TGTGCCAGCAGCCCTGGAGTCCTACCTGAAGCTTTCTTT; cdr3_aa: CASSPGVLPEAFF
j_call: TRBJ2-5; clone_size: NA; v_call: TRBV4-1; d_call: NA; cdr3_nt: TGCGCCAGCAGCCAAGATCAAGGATCTGGGGAGACCCAGTACTTC; cdr3_aa: CASSQDQGSGETQYF
j_call: TRBJ2-5; clone_size: NA; v_call: TRBV7-9; d_call: TRBD1; cdr3_nt: TGTGCCAGCAGCTTTGGGGGGACAGGGAGGGGAGAGACCCAGTACTTC; cdr3_aa: CASSFGGTGRGETQYF
j_call: TRBJ1-2; clone_size: few; v_call: TRBV7-9; d_call: NA; cdr3_nt: TGTGCCAGCAGCACCGCTGGTCAGGTGGATGGCTACACCTTC; cdr3_aa: CASSTAGQVDGYTF
j_call: TRBJ2-1; clone_size: once; v_call: TRBV9; d_call: NA; cdr3_nt: TGTGCCAGCAGCGGCCCCACGGCGGAGTACAATGAGCAGTTCTTC; cdr3_aa: CASSGPTAEYNEQFF
j_call: TRBJ2-2; clone_size: NA; v_call: TRBV7-9; d_call: NA; cdr3_nt: TGTGCCAGCAGCTTAGAGGGAACGAACACCGGGGAGCTGTTTTTT; cdr3_aa: CASSLEGTNTGELFF
j_call: TRBJ1-1; clone_size: few; v_call: TRBV2; d_call: NA; cdr3_nt: TGTGCCAGCACTTCCGACACTGAAGCTTTCTTT; cdr3_aa: CASTSDTEAFF
j_call: TRBJ2-7; clone_size: NA; v_call: TRBV27; d_call: TRBD1; cdr3_nt: TGTGCCAGCAGCCCTGTAGGGGGACAGGGGTCCCACGAGCAGTACTTC; cdr3_aa: CASSPVGGQGSHEQYF
j_call: TRBJ2-7; clone_size: NA; v_call: TRBV6-6; d_call: NA; cdr3_nt: TGTGCCAGCAGTTACCCCGGGGGCCGGGAGCAGTACTTC; cdr3_aa: CASSYPGGREQYF
j_call: TRBJ2-5; clone_size: NA; v_call: TRBV13; d_call: TRBD2; cdr3_nt: TGTGCCAGCAGCCTTCAAGGACTAGCGGATACCCCAGAGACCCAGTACTTC; cdr3_aa: CASSLQGLADTPETQYF
j_call: TRBJ2-7; clone_size: NA; v_call: TRBV27; d_call: NA; cdr3_nt: TGTGCCAGCAGTTTGAGGGCCAGCTCCTACGAGCAGTACTTC; cdr3_aa: CASSLRASSYEQYF
j_call: TRBJ2-2; clone_size: NA; v_call: TRBV7-8; d_call: NA; cdr3_nt: TGTGCCAGCAGTGCCCGGGCCGGGACCGGGGAGCTGTTTTTT; cdr3_aa: CASSARAGTGELFF
j_call: TRBJ2-7; clone_size: NA; v_call: TRBV28; d_call: TRBD2; cdr3_nt: TGTGCCAGCAGTTTAAGGTGGGGGGCCAAAACGAAAGCGGGAGCGACCCACGAGCAGTACTTC; cdr3_aa: CASSLRWGAKTKAGATHEQYF
j_call: TRBJ2-1; clone_size: NA; v_call: TRBV19; d_call: NA; cdr3_nt: TGTGCCAGTAGTGGACGCGGGAACTCCTACAATGAGCAGTTCTTC; cdr3_aa: CASSGRGNSYNEQFF
j_call: TRBJ2-1; clone_size: NA; v_call: TRBV4-3; d_call: TRBD2; cdr3_nt: TGCGCCAGCAGCCAAGCTCCTAGCGGATCCTACAATGAGCAGTTCTTC; cdr3_aa: CASSQAPSGSYNEQFF
j_call: TRBJ2-5; clone_size: NA; v_call: TRBV5-6; d_call: NA; cdr3_nt: TGTGCCAGCAGCTTAGGACGGGAGTGGGGAGAGACCCAGTACTTC; cdr3_aa: CASSLGREWGETQYF
j_call: TRBJ2-2; clone_size: NA; v_call: TRBV10-3; d_call: TRBD1; cdr3_nt: TGTGCCATCAGTCTAACAGGGGGCGAAAGGACCGGGGAGCTGTTTTTT; cdr3_aa: CAISLTGGERTGELFF
j_call: TRBJ1-1; clone_size: NA; v_call: TRBV28; d_call: NA; cdr3_nt: TGTGCCAGCAGAGCTCCGGGACACCAAACCACTGAAGCTTTCTTT; cdr3_aa: CASRAPGHQTTEAFF
j_call: TRBJ2-1; clone_size: NA; v_call: TRBV9; d_call: NA; cdr3_nt: TGTGCCAGCAGCGTAGACTCGAGCCCACGGACCGGGTATGAGCAGTTCTTC; cdr3_aa: CASSVDSSPRTGYEQFF
j_call: TRBJ2-4; clone_size: NA; v_call: TRBV14; d_call: TRBD2; cdr3_nt: TGTGCCAGCAGCCCTCGACTAGCGGGCTTTGGGGCCAAAAACATTCAGTACTTC; cdr3_aa: CASSPRLAGFGAKNIQYF
j_call: TRBJ1-1; clone_size: NA; v_call: TRBV4-1; d_call: NA; cdr3_nt: TGCGCCAGCAGCCAAGTTTGGGACACGGGCACTGAAGCTTTCTTT; cdr3_aa: CASSQVWDTGTEAFF
j_call: TRBJ2-7; clone_size: NA; v_call: TRBV6-1; d_call: NA; cdr3_nt: TGTGCCAGCAGTGAAAGGCGGACGTGGACCTACGAGCAGTACTTC; cdr3_aa: CASSERRTWTYEQYF
j_call: TRBJ1-5; clone_size: NA; v_call: TRBV15; d_call: NA; cdr3_nt: TGTGCCACCAATTCAGGGGAGAGCAATCAGCCCCAGCATTTT; cdr3_aa: CATNSGESNQPQHF
j_call: TRBJ1-1; clone_size: once; v_call: TRBV7-8; d_call: NA; cdr3_nt: TGTGCCAGCAGCTTAGGGGGAGGTACTGAAGCTTTCTTT; cdr3_aa: CASSLGGGTEAFF
j_call: TRBJ2-2; clone_size: NA; v_call: TRBV27; d_call: NA; cdr3_nt: TGTGCCAGCAGTTCGGGGGCCCGGGAGCTGTTTTTT; cdr3_aa: CASSSGARELFF
j_call: TRBJ1-2; clone_size: NA; v_call: TRBV5-1; d_call: NA; cdr3_nt: TGCGCCAGCAGCTTGGCCCTGGGACCTTTCGACGAAGGGAGCGATGGCTACACCTTC; cdr3_aa: CASSLALGPFDEGSDGYTF
j_call: TRBJ1-5; clone_size: NA; v_call: TRBV5-1; d_call: TRBD1; cdr3_nt: TGCGCCAGCAGCGAGGGACAGGAAGAATATAGCAATCAGCCCCAGCATTTT; cdr3_aa: CASSEGQEEYSNQPQHF